This T cell receptor beta chain was obtained from a study of T-cell memory formation after mild COVID-19. V lost 5 bases to trimming and J lost 0 bases, with 3 bases between them. CDR1 and CDR2 (germline): SEHNR, FQNEAQ (reference sequence). The CDR3 has 12 amino acids. TCRdb re-analysed the 5' RACE reads in MiXCR, keeping a single row per CDR3 protein. The data hold approximately 430,000 distinct CDR3 sequences, with more than 20% observed a single time. This clonotype was counted ten times or more. The sequenced sample consisted of PBMCs or a T cell subset sorted from them (not recorded which). This sequence originates from an adult woman who had mild COVID-19 (a few samples of this study predate the infection). Cell type and time point are not known. This chain links TRBV7-9 with TRBJ2-3; D uncertain. CDR3 bases: TGTGCCAGCAGCCAAAGCACAGATACGCAGTATTTT. As protein: CASSQSTDTQYF.